This record concerns one T cell receptor beta chain sequence. Trimming shortened V by 4 bases and J by 0 bases, and 9 bases separated the two germline ends. The germline CDR1 and CDR2 sequences are LNHDA and SQIVND (reference sequence). CDR3 length: 14 residues. This entry belongs to a study of cytotoxic CD8 clonotypes in ibrutinib-treated CLL. The data were produced by immunoSEQ multiplex PCR, yet TCRdb's version contains in-frame clones alone and is incomplete. The sample includes approximately 150,000 clones, approximately 90% of them seen just once. This specimen consisted of PBMCs, obtained at disease progression, from a patient treated with ibrutinib. The chain couples TRBV19 to TRBJ1-1; D is uncertain. The sequence derives from a human donor with chronic lymphocytic leukemia. CDR3 residues: CASSSGPMNTEAFF. CDR3 in DNA: TGTGCCAGTAGTAGTGGACCGATGAACACTGAAGCTTTCTTT.